This T cell receptor beta chain stems from a study of OX40 agonist ivuxolimab in advanced cancers. Study at large: Dosing consisted of intravenous ivuxolimab at 0.01 to 10 mg/kg every 2 weeks.

TCRdb's copy holds only in-frame clones and misses some; the assay was immunoSEQ multiplex PCR. This table has 80,000 to 100,000 clones, approximately 94% appearing once. CDR1 and CDR2 from the germline V gene are SGDLS and YYNGEE. CDR3 length equals 14 residues. V shed 0 bases and J shed 3 bases, with 10 bases lying between them. The TCR originated in an adult with an advanced solid tumor such as melanoma, head and neck, liver or kidney cancer. The chain is built from TRBV9 and TRBJ2-7, with D unresolved. Specimen: CD4+ or CD8+ T cells sorted from blood, collected in a trial of the OX40 agonist ivuxolimab. DNA of the CDR3: TGTGCCAGCAGCGTAGCCGGAAATAACTACGAGCAGTACTTC. Translation gives CASSVAGNNYEQYF.